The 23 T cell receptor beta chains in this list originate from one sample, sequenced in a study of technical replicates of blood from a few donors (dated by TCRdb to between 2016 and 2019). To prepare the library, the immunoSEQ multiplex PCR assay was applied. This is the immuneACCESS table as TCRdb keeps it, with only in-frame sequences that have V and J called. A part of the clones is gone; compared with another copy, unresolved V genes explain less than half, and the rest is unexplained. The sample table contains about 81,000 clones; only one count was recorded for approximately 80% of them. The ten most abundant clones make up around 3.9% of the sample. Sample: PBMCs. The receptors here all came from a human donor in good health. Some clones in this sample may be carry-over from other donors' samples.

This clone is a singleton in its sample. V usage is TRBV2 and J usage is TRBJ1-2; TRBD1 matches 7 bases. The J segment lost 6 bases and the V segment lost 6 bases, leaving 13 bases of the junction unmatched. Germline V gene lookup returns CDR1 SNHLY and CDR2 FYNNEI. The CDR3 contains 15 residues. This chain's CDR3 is CASSPDRARTDGYTF. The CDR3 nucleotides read TGTGCCAGCAGCCCAGACAGGGCCCGAACCGATGGCTACACCTTC.

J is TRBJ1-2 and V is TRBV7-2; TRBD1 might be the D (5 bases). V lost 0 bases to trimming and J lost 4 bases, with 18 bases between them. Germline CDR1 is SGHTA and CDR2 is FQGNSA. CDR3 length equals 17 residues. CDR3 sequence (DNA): TGTGCCAGCAGCTTAGCTTCAGGGCAGCAGGGAGGCTATGGCTACACCTTC. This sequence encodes CASSLASGQQGGYGYTF.

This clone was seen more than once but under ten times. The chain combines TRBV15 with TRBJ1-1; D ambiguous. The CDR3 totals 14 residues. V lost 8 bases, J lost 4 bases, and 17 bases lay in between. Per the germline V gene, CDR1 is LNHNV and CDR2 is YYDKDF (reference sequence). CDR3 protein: CATRQLVVGTEAFF. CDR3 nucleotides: TGTGCCACCCGGCAGCTAGTCGTGGGCACTGAAGCTTTCTTT. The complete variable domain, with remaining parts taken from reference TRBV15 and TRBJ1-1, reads DAMVIQNPRYQVTQFGKPVTLSCSQTLNHNVMYWYQQKSSQAPKLLFHYYDKDFNNEADTPDNFQSRRPNTSFCFLDIRSPGLGDTAMYLCATRQLVVGTEAFFGQGTRLTVV.

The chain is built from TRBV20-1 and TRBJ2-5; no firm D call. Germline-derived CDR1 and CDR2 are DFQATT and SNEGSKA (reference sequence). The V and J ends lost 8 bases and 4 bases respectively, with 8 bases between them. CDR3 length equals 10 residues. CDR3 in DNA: TGCAGTCTTACGGGAGAGACCCAGTACTTC. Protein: CSLTGETQYF.

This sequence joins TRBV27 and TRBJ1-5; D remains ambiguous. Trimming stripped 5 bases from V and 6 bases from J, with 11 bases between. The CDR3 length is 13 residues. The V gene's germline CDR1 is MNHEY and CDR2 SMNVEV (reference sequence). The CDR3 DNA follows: TGTGCCAGCAGTCCGGGGTTCGGTCAGCCCCAGCATTTT. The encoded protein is CASSPGFGQPQHF.

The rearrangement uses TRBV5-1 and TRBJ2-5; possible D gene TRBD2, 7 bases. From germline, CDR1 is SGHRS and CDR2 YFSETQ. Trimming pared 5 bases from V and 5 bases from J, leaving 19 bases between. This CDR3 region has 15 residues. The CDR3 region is CASSPGGRLSETQYF. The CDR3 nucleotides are TGCGCCAGCAGTCCCGGGGGGCGCTTGTCTGAGACCCAGTACTTC.

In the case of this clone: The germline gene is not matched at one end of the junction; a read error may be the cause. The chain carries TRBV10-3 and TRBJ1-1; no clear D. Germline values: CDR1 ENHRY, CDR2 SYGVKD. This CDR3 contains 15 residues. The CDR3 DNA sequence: TGTGCCATCAGTGAGTCGAGGGAGGCGCGCTTTGTGTTAGTATTT. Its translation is CAISESREARFVLVF.

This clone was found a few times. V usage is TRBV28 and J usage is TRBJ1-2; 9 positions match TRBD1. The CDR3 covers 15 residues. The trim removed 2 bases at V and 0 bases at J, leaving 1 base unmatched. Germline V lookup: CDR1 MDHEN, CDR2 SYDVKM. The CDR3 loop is CASSLRQGANYGYTF. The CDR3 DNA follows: TGTGCCAGCAGTTTACGACAGGGGGCTAACTATGGCTACACCTTC.

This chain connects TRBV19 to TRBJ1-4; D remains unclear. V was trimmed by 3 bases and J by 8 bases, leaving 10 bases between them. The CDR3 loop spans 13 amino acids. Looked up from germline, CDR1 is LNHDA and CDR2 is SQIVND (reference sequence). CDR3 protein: CASSIGVWEKLFF. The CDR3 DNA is TGTGCCAGTAGTATCGGGGTTTGGGAAAAACTGTTTTTT.

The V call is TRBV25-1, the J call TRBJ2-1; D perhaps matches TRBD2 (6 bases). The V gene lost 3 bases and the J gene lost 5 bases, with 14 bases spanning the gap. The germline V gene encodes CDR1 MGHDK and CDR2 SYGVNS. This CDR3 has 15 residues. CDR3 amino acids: CASSEEGRYNNEQFF. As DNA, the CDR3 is TGTGCCAGCAGTGAGGAGGGCCGGTATAACAATGAGCAGTTCTTC.

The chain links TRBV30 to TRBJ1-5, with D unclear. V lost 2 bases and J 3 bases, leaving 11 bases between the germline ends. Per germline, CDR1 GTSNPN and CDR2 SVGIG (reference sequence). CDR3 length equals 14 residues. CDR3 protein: CAWSLTDNNQPQHF. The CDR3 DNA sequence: TGTGCCTGGAGTTTGACCGACAACAATCAGCCCCAGCATTTT.

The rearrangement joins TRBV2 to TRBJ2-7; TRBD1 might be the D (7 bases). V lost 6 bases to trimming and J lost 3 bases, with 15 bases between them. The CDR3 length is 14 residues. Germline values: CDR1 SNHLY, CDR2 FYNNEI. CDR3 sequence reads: CASSTYQGGYEQYF. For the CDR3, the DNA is TGTGCCAGCAGCACCTATCAGGGGGGCTACGAGCAGTACTTC.

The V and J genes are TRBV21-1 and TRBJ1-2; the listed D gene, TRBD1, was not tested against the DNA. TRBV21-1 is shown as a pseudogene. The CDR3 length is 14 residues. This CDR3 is CASRGQELCYGYTF. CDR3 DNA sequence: TGTGCCAGCAGAGGACAGGAATTATGCTATGGCTACACCTTC.

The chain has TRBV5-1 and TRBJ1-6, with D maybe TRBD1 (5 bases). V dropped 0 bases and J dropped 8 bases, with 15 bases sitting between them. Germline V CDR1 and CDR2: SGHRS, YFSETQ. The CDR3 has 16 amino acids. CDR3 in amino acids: CASSLERRDEDSPLHF. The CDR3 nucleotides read TGCGCCAGCAGCTTGGAGCGCAGGGATGAGGATTCACCCCTCCACTTT.

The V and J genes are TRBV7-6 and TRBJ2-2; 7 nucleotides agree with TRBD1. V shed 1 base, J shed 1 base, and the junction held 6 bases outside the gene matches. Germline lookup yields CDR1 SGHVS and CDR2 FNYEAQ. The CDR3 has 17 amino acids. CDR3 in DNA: TGTGCCAGCAGCTTAGAGCGACGGACAGGGAACACCGGGGAGCTGTTTTTT. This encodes CASSLERRTGNTGELFF.

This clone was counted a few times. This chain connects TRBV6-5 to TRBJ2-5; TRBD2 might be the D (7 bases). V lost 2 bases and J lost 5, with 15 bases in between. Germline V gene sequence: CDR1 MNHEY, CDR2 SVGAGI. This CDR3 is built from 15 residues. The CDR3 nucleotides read TGTGCCAGCAGTTACCGGGGGGCCTCCGGTGAGACCCAGTACTTC. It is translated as CASSYRGASGETQYF.

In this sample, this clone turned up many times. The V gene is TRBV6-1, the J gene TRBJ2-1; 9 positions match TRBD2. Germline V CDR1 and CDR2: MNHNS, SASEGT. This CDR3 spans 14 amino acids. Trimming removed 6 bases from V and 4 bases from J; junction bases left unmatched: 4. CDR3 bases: TGTGCCAGCAGCCGGACTAGCGATTACAATGAGCAGTTCTTC. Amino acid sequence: CASSRTSDYNEQFF.

This CDR3 reads CASSYGVAGSSYEQYF. The DNA of the CDR3 is TGTGCCAGCAGTTACGGGGTAGCGGGATCCTCCTACGAGCAGTACTTC. The chain recombines TRBV6-5 with TRBJ2-7, with 8 bases lining up with TRBD2. CDR3 length: 16 residues. CDR1 is MNHEY and CDR2 is SVGAGI in the germline V gene. The V gene end was trimmed by 2 bases and the J gene end by 0 bases; junction bases not matched to a gene: 6.

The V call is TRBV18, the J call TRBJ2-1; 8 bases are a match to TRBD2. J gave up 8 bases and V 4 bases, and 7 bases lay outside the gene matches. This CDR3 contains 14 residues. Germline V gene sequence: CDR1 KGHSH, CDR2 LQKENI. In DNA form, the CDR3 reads TGTGCCAGCTCACGACATAGCGGGATCGATGAGCAGTTCTTC. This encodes CASSRHSGIDEQFF.

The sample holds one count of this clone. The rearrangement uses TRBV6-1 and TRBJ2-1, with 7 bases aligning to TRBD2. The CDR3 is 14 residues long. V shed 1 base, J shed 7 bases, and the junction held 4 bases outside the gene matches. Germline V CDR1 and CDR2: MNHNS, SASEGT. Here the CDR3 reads CASSEGTSKNEQFF. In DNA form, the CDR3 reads TGTGCCAGCAGTGAAGGGACTAGTAAGAATGAGCAGTTCTTC.

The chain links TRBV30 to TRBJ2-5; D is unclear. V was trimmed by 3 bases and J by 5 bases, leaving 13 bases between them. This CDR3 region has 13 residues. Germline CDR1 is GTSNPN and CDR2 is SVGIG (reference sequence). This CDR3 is CAWSFSIRETQYF. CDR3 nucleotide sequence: TGTGCCTGGAGCTTTAGTATCCGGGAGACCCAGTACTTC.

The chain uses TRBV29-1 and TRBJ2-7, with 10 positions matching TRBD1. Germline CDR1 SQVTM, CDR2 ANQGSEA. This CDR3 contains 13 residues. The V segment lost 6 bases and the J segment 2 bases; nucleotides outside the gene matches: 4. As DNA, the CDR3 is TGCAGCGTGGACGGACAGGGGGCCTACGAGCAGTACTTC. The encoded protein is CSVDGQGAYEQYF.

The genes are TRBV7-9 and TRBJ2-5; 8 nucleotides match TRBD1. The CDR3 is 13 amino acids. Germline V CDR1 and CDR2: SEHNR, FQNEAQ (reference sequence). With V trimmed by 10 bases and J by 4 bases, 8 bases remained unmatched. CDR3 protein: CATETGAPETQYF. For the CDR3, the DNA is TGTGCCACCGAGACAGGGGCACCAGAGACCCAGTACTTC.